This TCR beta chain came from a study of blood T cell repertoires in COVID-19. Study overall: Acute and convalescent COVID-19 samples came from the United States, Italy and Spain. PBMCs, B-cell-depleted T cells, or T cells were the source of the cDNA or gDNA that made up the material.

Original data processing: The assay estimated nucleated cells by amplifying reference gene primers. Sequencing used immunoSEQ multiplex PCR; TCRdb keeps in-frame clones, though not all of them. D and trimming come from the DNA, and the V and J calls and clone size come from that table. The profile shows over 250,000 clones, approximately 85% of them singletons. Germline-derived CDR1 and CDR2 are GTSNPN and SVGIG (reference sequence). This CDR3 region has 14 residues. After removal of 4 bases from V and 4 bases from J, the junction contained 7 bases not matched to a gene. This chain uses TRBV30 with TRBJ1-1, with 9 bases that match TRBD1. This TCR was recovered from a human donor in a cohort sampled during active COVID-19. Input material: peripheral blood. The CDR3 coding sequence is TGTGCCTGGAACCCGACAGGGGGAGGCACTGAAGCTTTCTTT. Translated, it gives CAWNPTGGGTEAFF.